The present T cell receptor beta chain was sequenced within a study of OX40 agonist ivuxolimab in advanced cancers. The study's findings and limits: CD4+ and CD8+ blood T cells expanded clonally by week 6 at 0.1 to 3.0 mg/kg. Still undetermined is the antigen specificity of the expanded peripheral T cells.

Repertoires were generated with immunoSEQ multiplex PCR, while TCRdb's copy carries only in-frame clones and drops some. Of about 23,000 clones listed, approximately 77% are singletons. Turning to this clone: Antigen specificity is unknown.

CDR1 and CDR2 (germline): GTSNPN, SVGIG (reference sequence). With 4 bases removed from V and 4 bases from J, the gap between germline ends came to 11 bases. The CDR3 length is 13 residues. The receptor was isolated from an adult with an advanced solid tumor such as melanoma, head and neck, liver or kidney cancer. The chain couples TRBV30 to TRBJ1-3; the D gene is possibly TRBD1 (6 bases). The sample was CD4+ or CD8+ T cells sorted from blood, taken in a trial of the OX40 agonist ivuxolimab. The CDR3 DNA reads TGTGCCTGGACCGGGGGGCCGGGAAACACCATATATTTT. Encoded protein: CAWTGGPGNTIYF.